These T cell receptor beta chains were read from a single sample in a study of T cell repertoires in cytomegalovirus infection. These receptors' antigens are unknown. TCRdb re-called the reads through MiXCR, storing one row per CDR3 protein. The sample consists of 650,000 to 850,000 distinct CDR3 sequences, about 29% of them appearing once. This specimen was cultured CD8+ T cells from PBMCs, taken from culture after CMV antigen stimulation. The receptors shown here come from a human donor in good health (CMV status not recorded). Some clones in this sample may be carry-over from other donors' samples. The CDR3 runs from the conserved cysteine through the conserved F or W. A D gene is named only where the DNA matches it firmly. For some rows the clone size is stated as once, few or many, or as a class when expanded; others skip it.

D gene: .; J gene: TRBJ2-1; V gene: TRBV12-3/TRBV12-4; clone size: .; CDR3 protein: CASSLGGINEQFF; CDR3 DNA: TGTGCCAGCAGTTTAGGGGGGATCAATGAGCAGTTCTTC
D gene: .; J gene: TRBJ2-1; V gene: TRBV28; clone size: few; CDR3 protein: CASSLIGLGEQFF; CDR3 DNA: TGTGCCAGCAGTTTAATAGGTCTTGGTGAGCAGTTCTTC
D gene: .; J gene: TRBJ1-4; V gene: TRBV4-1; clone size: .; CDR3 protein: CASSLPTYREARREKLFF; CDR3 DNA: TGCGCCAGCAGCCTTCCTACGTACAGGGAAGCGCGGAGGGAAAAACTGTTTTTT
D gene: .; J gene: TRBJ2-2; V gene: TRBV7-6; clone size: many; CDR3 protein: CASSLVAGDNTGELFF; CDR3 DNA: TGTGCCAGCAGCTTAGTAGCAGGAGATAACACCGGGGAGCTGTTTTTT
D gene: .; J gene: TRBJ1-1; V gene: TRBV5-1; clone size: .; CDR3 protein: CASSLSAVGITEAFF; CDR3 DNA: TGCGCCAGCAGCTTGAGCGCAGTGGGGATCACTGAAGCTTTCTTT
D gene: .; J gene: TRBJ2-5; V gene: TRBV7-6; clone size: .; CDR3 protein: CASSSTHRSTIQETQYF; CDR3 DNA: TGTGCCAGCAGCTCAACCCACAGGAGCACCATTCAAGAGACCCAGTACTTC
D gene: .; J gene: TRBJ1-5; V gene: TRBV27; clone size: few; CDR3 protein: CASSLNGSPQPQHF; CDR3 DNA: TGTGCCAGCAGTTTAAACGGCAGCCCTCAGCCCCAGCATTTT
D gene: TRBD1; J gene: TRBJ1-1; V gene: TRBV20-1; clone size: .; CDR3 protein: CSAREPRDRRKNTKAFF; CDR3 DNA: TGCAGTGCTAGAGAACCCAGGGACAGGCGGAAGAACACTAAAGCTTTCTTT
D gene: .; J gene: TRBJ2-5; V gene: TRBV11-3; clone size: .; CDR3 protein: CASSQLPPRQGQETQYF; CDR3 DNA: TGTGCCAGCAGCCAACTTCCCCCCAGGCAGGGTCAAGAGACCCAGTACTTC
D gene: TRBD1; J gene: TRBJ1-6; V gene: TRBV10-3; clone size: .; CDR3 protein: CAISEPGTGDHSPLHF; CDR3 DNA: TGTGCCATCAGTGAACCTGGGACAGGGGATCATTCACCCCTCCACTTT
D gene: .; J gene: TRBJ2-2; V gene: TRBV6-2/TRBV6-3; clone size: many; CDR3 protein: CASSYVGSQGTGELFF; CDR3 DNA: TGTGCCAGCAGTTACGTGGGTAGCCAGGGGACCGGGGAGCTGTTTTTT
D gene: .; J gene: TRBJ1-2; V gene: TRBV19; clone size: .; CDR3 protein: CASSILGDYGYTF; CDR3 DNA: TGTGCCAGTAGTATTCTGGGGGACTATGGCTACACCTTC